This T cell receptor beta chain derives from a study of blood T cell repertoires in COVID-19. Study-wide context: Specimens from acute and convalescent COVID-19 originated in the United States, Italy and Spain.

Cohort assignment relied on participant-reported clinical history. Authors' analysis steps: Counts of nucleated cells, estimated from reference gene primer amplification, were obtained. TCRdb's copy holds only in-frame clones and misses some; the assay was immunoSEQ multiplex PCR. D and trimming were read from the DNA, whereas the V and J calls and clone size are those reported in that table. This sample has approximately 250,000 clones; approximately 90% occur once, and the top ten carry approximately 2.9%. J was trimmed by 1 base and V by 7 bases; bases with no gene match: 7. This CDR3 region has 16 residues. Looked up from germline, CDR1 is SQVTM and CDR2 is ANQGSEA.

The sequence came from a middle-aged man who had been exposed to COVID-19. J is TRBJ2-1 and V is TRBV29-1; 13 bases line up with TRBD2. What was sequenced was PBMCs or T cells enriched from blood (not recorded which). The CDR3 sequence: CSAATSGRASYNEQFF. CDR3 in DNA: TGCAGCGCCGCAACTAGCGGGAGGGCGTCCTACAATGAGCAGTTCTTC.